One and the same sample provided the 29 T cell receptor beta chains below, sequenced in a study of beta chain features in type 1 diabetes. Sequencing targeted expressed TCRB transcripts, as all isolated RNA had been reverse transcribed. Clones were sequenced by immunoSEQ multiplex PCR, and TCRdb holds only the in-frame ones, with some missing. The sample includes under 900,000 clones, roughly 15% of them seen just once. Specimen: naive CD4+ T cells from blood. The origin of the receptors is a woman aged 18 to 35 in good health.

This clone has just a few counts. This chain links TRBV4-3 with TRBJ2-3; 7 positions match TRBD2. CDR3 length: 17 residues. Germline CDR1 reads LGHNA; CDR2 reads YSLEER. The V and J ends lost 4 bases and 2 bases, in that order; junction bases with no gene match: 12. The CDR3 protein is CASSRNFEAGITDTQYF. The CDR3 DNA reads TGCGCCAGCAGCCGCAATTTCGAAGCGGGAATCACAGATACGCAGTATTTT.

This clone was observed a few times. The V and J genes are TRBV2 and TRBJ2-7, with TRBD2 as a possible D gene (6 bases). Per germline, CDR1 SNHLY and CDR2 FYNNEI. The CDR3 totals 14 residues. Deletions cut 10 bases from V and 4 bases from J, with 20 bases between. The CDR3, as DNA: TGTGCCAATCGTCCGGGACTGGGGAAATACGAGCAGTACTTC. Residues: CANRPGLGKYEQYF.

The genes are TRBV6-6 and TRBJ2-1; TRBD2 aligns across 8 bases. This CDR3 is 14 amino acids long. V shed 11 bases, J shed 2 bases, and the junction held 8 bases outside the gene matches. The germline V gene encodes CDR1 MNHNY and CDR2 SVGAGI (reference sequence). The CDR3 nucleotides are TGTGCCGGATCAGCGGGAGCCCCCTACAATGAGCAGTTCTTC. It encodes CAGSAGAPYNEQFF.

This chain links TRBV28 with TRBJ2-7; D gene uncertain. Trimming removed 5 bases at V and 4 bases at J, with 9 bases between. Germline CDR1 and CDR2: MDHEN and SYDVKM. The CDR3 is made up of 12 amino acids. CDR3 DNA: TGTGCCAGCAGTCCCGGCCATTACGAGCAGTACTTC. It encodes CASSPGHYEQYF.

V is TRBV11-2 and J is TRBJ2-1, with 9 positions matching TRBD1. V lost 5 bases to trimming and J lost 2 bases; unmatched junction nucleotides: 4. Germline CDR1 is SGHAT and CDR2 is FQNNGV. CDR3 length equals 15 residues. CDR3 amino acids: CASSPGTGTYNEQFF. The DNA of the CDR3 is TGTGCCAGCAGCCCCGGGACAGGGACCTACAATGAGCAGTTCTTC.

The CDR3 sequence: CASSGQGQNEQFF. The CDR3 DNA reads as TGTGCCAGCTCAGGACAGGGGCAGAATGAGCAGTTCTTC. The J gene is TRBJ2-1, the V gene TRBV18; 9 bases line up with TRBD1. The CDR3 runs to 13 residues. With 5 bases clipped from V and 7 bases from J, the junction kept 3 bases outside the gene matches. Germline-derived CDR1 and CDR2 are KGHSH and LQKENI.

The V and J genes are TRBV2 and TRBJ1-2, with TRBD1 matching over 7 bases. There are 13 residues in the CDR3. The V and J ends lost 7 bases and 6 bases, in that order; junction bases with no gene match: 8. Germline V gene data show CDR1 as SNHLY and CDR2 as FYNNEI. CDR3 residues: CASNLRQGNGYTF. For the CDR3, the DNA is TGTGCCAGCAACTTAAGACAGGGAAATGGCTACACCTTC.

The chain couples TRBV6-6 to TRBJ2-3; 7 bases fit TRBD2. The CDR3 totals 13 residues. The germline gives CDR1 MNHNY, CDR2 SVGAGI (reference sequence). V lost 10 bases to trimming and J lost 0 bases; unmatched junction nucleotides: 4. CDR3 loop: CATREGSTDTQYF. Written as DNA, the CDR3 is TGTGCCACCAGGGAGGGAAGCACAGATACGCAGTATTTT.

The chain combines TRBV10-3 with TRBJ1-1; the D is unclear. Trimming shortened V by 10 bases and J by 8 bases, and 20 bases separated the two germline ends. The germline gives CDR1 ENHRY, CDR2 SYGVKD. The CDR3 sequence is 13 residues long. The CDR3 is CASSKRASPEAFF. CDR3 in DNA: TGTGCCAGCAGCAAACGGGCCTCCCCCGAAGCTTTCTTT.

In regard to this clone: One end of the junction is discordant with germline, which a read error may explain. Written as DNA, the CDR3 is TGTGCTAGCAGCTTAGAAGGTTACGGACCCTACGAGCAGTACTTC. The encoded protein is CASSLEGYGPYEQYF. This sequence joins TRBV7-7 and TRBJ2-7, with D unclear. The CDR3 extends over 15 amino acids. The germline gives CDR1 SSHAT, CDR2 FNYEAQ (reference sequence).

This clone was observed a handful of times. The chain joins TRBV7-8 to TRBJ2-1; TRBD2 matches at 7 bases. CDR3 length equals 16 residues. After removal of 6 bases from V and 6 bases from J, the junction contained 14 bases not matched to a gene. CDR1 and CDR2 from the germline V gene are SGHVS and FQNEAQ. The CDR3 reads CASRSTSATWVNEQFF. The CDR3 nucleotides are TGTGCCAGCAGATCCACTAGCGCCACGTGGGTCAATGAGCAGTTCTTC.

Worth noting for this clone: Other nucleotide sequences in the sample specify the same CDR3. The V gene is TRBV7-2, the J gene TRBJ2-5; D uncertain. Germline V lookup: CDR1 SGHTA, CDR2 FQGNSA. This CDR3 has 13 amino acids. With 1 base removed from V and 2 bases from J, the gap between germline ends came to 5 bases. This CDR3 reads CASSLVDQETQYF. CDR3 sequence (DNA): TGTGCCAGCAGCTTAGTTGATCAAGAGACCCAGTACTTC.

V gene TRBV4-3 combines with J gene TRBJ2-6; D remains ambiguous. Trimming left V 0 bases short and J 0 bases short, with 12 bases between. The CDR3 totals 18 residues. Germline V gives CDR1 LGHNA, CDR2 YSLEER. DNA of the CDR3: TGCGCCAGCAGCCAAGAGTGGCAGACACTCTCTGGGGCCAACGTCCTGACTTTC. Amino acids: CASSQEWQTLSGANVLTF.

J is TRBJ2-3 and V is TRBV5-1, with a tentative D call TRBD2 (7 bases). This CDR3 has 15 residues. Trimming removed 1 base from V and 4 bases from J, with 13 bases in between. Per germline, CDR1 SGHRS and CDR2 YFSETQ. CDR3 DNA: TGCGCCAGCAGCTTGTACAGGGAGGGTGCAGATACGCAGTATTTT. It yields the protein CASSLYREGADTQYF.

This clone occurred a few times. V usage is TRBV7-8 and J usage is TRBJ1-1; maybe TRBD1 (6 bases). Trimming pared 2 bases from V and 4 bases from J, leaving 17 bases between. Looked up from germline, CDR1 is SGHVS and CDR2 is FQNEAQ. The CDR3 sequence is 16 residues long. CDR3 loop: CASSLRGGQGGTEAFF. In DNA, the CDR3 is TGTGCCAGCAGCTTAAGAGGGGGGCAGGGTGGCACTGAAGCTTTCTTT.

The chain joins TRBV18 to TRBJ1-1; D is possibly TRBD1 (6 bases). V lost 3 bases and J 4 bases, leaving 18 bases between the germline ends. The CDR3 consists of 16 residues. The germline V gene has CDR1 KGHSH and CDR2 LQKENI. CDR3 amino acids: CASSPLGGARGTEAFF. The CDR3 DNA reads TGTGCCAGCTCACCTCTAGGGGGGGCGCGGGGCACTGAAGCTTTCTTT.

The V and J genes are TRBV2 and TRBJ2-7; TRBD1 matches at 9 bases. V gave up 6 bases and J gave up 2 bases; unmatched junction bases: 2. Germline V gene lookup returns CDR1 SNHLY and CDR2 FYNNEI. The length of the CDR3 is 13 residues. This CDR3 reads CASRGQGPYEQYF. The CDR3 DNA sequence: TGTGCCAGCAGGGGACAGGGACCCTACGAGCAGTACTTC.

The rearrangement links TRBV7-2 to TRBJ2-5; no reliable D call. The V end was cut by 4 bases, the J end by 4 bases, with 10 bases between. The CDR3 spans 13 residues. The germline gives CDR1 SGHTA, CDR2 FQGNSA. The CDR3 bases are TGTGCCAGCAGCTCGAGACCTGGAGAGACCCAGTACTTC. The encoded protein is CASSSRPGETQYF.

This clone showed up just a few times. The V gene is TRBV29-1, the J gene TRBJ1-1, with D possibly being TRBD1 (6 bases). Trimming removed 2 bases at V and 4 bases at J, with 11 bases between. Germline-derived CDR1 and CDR2 are SQVTM and ANQGSEA. CDR3 size: 13 residues. The CDR3 protein is CSVEMSGVTEAFF. CDR3 sequence (DNA): TGCAGCGTTGAAATGTCAGGGGTCACTGAAGCTTTCTTT.

This clone was counted between two and nine times. The chain has TRBV4-3 and TRBJ2-2; D is possibly TRBD1 (5 bases). Trimming shortened V by 4 bases and J by 1 base, and 16 bases separated the two germline ends. Germline V CDR1 and CDR2: LGHNA, YSLEER. The CDR3 totals 17 residues. CDR3 sequence reads: CASSRTLGSRNTGELFF. CDR3 DNA sequence: TGCGCCAGCAGCCGGACATTGGGTAGCAGGAACACCGGGGAGCTGTTTTTT.

This clone was detected a few times. The same CDR3 also results from other DNA sequences found in this sample. This chain connects TRBV15 to TRBJ2-1, with a tentative D call TRBD1 (6 bases). Trimming stripped 2 bases from V and 6 bases from J, with 8 bases between. This CDR3 spans 13 amino acids. The germline V gene encodes CDR1 LNHNV and CDR2 YYDKDF (reference sequence). CDR3 bases: TGTGCCACCAGCAGATGGGACATCAATGAGCAGTTCTTC. Residues: CATSRWDINEQFF.

The genes are TRBV6-6 and TRBJ1-3; D not resolved. The CDR3 totals 14 residues. Per germline, CDR1 MNHNY and CDR2 SVGAGI (reference sequence). Trimming pared 8 bases from V and 0 bases from J, leaving 11 bases between. Here the CDR3 reads CASVRRPSGNTIYF. The CDR3 region has the DNA TGTGCCAGCGTCAGGCGGCCCTCTGGAAACACCATATATTTT.

The CDR3 bases are TGTGCCAGCAGCAAGGACAGGGCTGGCTACACCTTC. The encoded protein is CASSKDRAGYTF. The chain combines TRBV7-9 with TRBJ1-2; 8 bases are a match to TRBD1. The V gene end was trimmed by 5 bases and the J gene end by 7 bases; junction bases not matched to a gene: 3. Germline CDR1 is SEHNR and CDR2 is FQNEAQ (reference sequence). This CDR3 spans 12 amino acids.

This clone has just a few counts. This CDR3 is also generated by other DNA sequences in the sample. The J gene is TRBJ1-2, the V gene TRBV7-2; TRBD1 is a possible D gene (6 bases). CDR1 SGHTA and CDR2 FQGNSA come from the germline V gene. CDR3 length: 13 residues. V was clipped by 5 bases and J by 2 bases, with 9 bases between them. CDR3 residues: CASSPDRNYGYTF. The CDR3 nucleotides read TGTGCCAGCAGCCCGGACAGAAACTATGGCTACACCTTC.

This clone has just a few counts. V gene TRBV7-3 combines with J gene TRBJ2-1, with 11 bases aligning to TRBD2. This CDR3 has 14 amino acids. Germline CDR1 and CDR2: SGHTA and FQGTGA. The ends lost 4 bases at V and 8 bases at J; junction bases unmatched: 4. CDR3 amino acids: CASSSTSGSDEQFF. The CDR3 DNA reads TGTGCCAGCAGCTCCACTAGCGGGAGCGATGAGCAGTTCTTC.

This clone was counted a few times. The CDR3: CASSFSGNNQPQHF. The CDR3 DNA is TGCGCCAGCAGCTTCAGTGGGAACAATCAGCCCCAGCATTTT. The chain is built from TRBV5-1 and TRBJ1-5; no reliable D call. The CDR3 covers 14 residues. The ends were cut back, 2 bases at V and 3 bases at J, with 9 bases in the middle. Germline V gene data show CDR1 as SGHRS and CDR2 as YFSETQ.

The chain has TRBV28 and TRBJ1-3; D remains unclear. The CDR3 is 12 residues long. CDR1 and CDR2 (germline): MDHEN, SYDVKM. The germline V and J ends were trimmed by 7 bases and 4 bases, with 8 bases remaining between them. As DNA, the CDR3 is TGTGCCAGCACCGTTTCGGGAAACACCATATATTTT. This codes for CASTVSGNTIYF.

In its sample, this clone was seen a few times. This rearrangement joins TRBV7-2 to TRBJ2-3; 9 positions agree with TRBD2. Germline V gene data show CDR1 as SGHTA and CDR2 as FQGNSA. The CDR3 extends over 16 amino acids. The junction had 6 bases not matched to a gene; V was cut back by 1 base and J by 4 bases. The CDR3 loop reads CASSLGLSGSADTQYF. The CDR3 nucleotides read TGTGCCAGCAGCTTAGGCCTTAGCGGGAGCGCAGATACGCAGTATTTT.

In its sample, this clone was seen a few times. This sequence joins TRBV5-6 and TRBJ2-5, with 10 bases aligning to TRBD1. This CDR3 has 16 residues. Per germline, CDR1 SGHDT and CDR2 YYEEEE. The junction had 2 bases not matched to a gene; V was cut back by 0 bases and J by 0 bases. CDR3 nucleotide sequence: TGTGCCAGCAGCTTGGTGGGACAGGGGTACCAAGAGACCCAGTACTTC. Encoded protein: CASSLVGQGYQETQYF.